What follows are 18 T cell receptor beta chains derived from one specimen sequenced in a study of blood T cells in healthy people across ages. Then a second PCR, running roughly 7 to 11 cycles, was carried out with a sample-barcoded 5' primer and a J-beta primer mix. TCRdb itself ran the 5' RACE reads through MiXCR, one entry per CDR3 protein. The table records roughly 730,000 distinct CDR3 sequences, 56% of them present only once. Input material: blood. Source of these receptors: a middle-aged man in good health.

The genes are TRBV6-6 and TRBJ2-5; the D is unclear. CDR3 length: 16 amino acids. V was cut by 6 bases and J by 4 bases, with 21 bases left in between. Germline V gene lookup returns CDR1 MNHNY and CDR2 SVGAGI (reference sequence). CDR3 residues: CASRLPGLFGRETQYF. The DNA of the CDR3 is TGTGCCAGCAGACTACCCGGGTTATTCGGCCGAGAGACCCAGTACTTC.

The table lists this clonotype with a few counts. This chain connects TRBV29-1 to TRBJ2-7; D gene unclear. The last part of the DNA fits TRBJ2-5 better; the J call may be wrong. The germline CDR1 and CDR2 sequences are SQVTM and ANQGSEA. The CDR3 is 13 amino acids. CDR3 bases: TGCAGCGTTGAATGCTCAGAACAAGAGACCCAGTACTTC. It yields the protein CSVECSEQETQYF.

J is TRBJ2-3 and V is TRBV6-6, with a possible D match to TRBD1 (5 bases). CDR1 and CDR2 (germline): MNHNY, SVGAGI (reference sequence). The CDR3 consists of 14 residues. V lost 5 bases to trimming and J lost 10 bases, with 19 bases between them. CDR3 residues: CASSLPLGQSSQYF. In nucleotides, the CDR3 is TGTGCCAGCAGTCTTCCCTTGGGGCAGTCGTCGCAGTATTTT.

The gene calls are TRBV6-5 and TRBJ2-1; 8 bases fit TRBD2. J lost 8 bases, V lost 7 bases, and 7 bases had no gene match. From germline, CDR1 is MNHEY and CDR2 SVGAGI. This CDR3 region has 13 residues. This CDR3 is CASKREILDEQFF. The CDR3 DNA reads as TGTGCCAGCAAGCGGGAGATACTCGATGAGCAGTTCTTC.

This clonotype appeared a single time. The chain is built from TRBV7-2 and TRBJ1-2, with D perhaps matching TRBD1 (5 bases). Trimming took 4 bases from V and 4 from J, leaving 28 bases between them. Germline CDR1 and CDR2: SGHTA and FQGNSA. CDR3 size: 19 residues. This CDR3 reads CASSSLMGLTQRGSYGYTF. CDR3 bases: TGTGCCAGCAGCTCGCTTATGGGACTAACGCAACGGGGCAGCTATGGCTACACCTTC.

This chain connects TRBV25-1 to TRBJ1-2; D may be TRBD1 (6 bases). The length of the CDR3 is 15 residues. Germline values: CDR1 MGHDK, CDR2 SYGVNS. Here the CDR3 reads CATFGIGGSGYGYTF. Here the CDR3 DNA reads TGTGCAACCTTCGGGATTGGGGGCTCGGGCTATGGCTACACCTTC.

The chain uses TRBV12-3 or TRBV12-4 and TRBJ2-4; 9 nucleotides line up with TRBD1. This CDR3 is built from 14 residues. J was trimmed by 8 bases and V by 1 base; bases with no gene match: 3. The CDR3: CASSLGTGADIQYF. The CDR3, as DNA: TGTGCCAGCAGTTTAGGGACAGGGGCGGACATTCAGTACTTC.

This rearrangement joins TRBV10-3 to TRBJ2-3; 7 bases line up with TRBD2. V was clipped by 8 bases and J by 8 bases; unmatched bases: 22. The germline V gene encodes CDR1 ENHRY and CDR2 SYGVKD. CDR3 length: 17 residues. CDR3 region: CAIRTPLAGAGGGTQYF. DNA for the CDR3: TGTGCCATCCGTACACCTTTGGCGGGAGCGGGTGGTGGTACGCAGTATTTT.

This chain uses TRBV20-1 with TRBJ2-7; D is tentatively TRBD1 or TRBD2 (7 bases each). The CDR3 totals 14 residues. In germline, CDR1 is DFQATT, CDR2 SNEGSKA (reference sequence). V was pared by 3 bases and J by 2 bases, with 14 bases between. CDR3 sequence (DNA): TGCAGTGCTAGCAGGGGGACTATACCCTACGAGCAGTACTTC. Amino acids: CSASRGTIPYEQYF.

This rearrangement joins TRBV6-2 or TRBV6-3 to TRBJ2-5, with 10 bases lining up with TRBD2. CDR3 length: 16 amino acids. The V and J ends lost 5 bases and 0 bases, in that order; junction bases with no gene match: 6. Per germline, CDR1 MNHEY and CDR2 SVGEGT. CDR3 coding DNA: TGTGCCAGCAGTCGGCAACTAGCGGGGTACCAAGAGACCCAGTACTTC. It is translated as CASSRQLAGYQETQYF.

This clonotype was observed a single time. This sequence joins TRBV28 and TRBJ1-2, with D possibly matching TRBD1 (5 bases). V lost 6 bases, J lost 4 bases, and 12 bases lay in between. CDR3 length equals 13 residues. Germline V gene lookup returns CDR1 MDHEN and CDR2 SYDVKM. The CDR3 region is CASSEGNAYGYTF. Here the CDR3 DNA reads TGTGCCAGCAGCGAGGGGAACGCCTATGGCTACACCTTC.

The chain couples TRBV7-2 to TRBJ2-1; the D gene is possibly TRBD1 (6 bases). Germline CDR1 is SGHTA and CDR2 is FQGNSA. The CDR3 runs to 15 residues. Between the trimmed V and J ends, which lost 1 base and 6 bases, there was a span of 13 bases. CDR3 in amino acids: CASSLEGRGGNEQFF. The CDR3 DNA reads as TGTGCCAGCAGCTTAGAGGGCAGGGGTGGCAATGAGCAGTTCTTC.

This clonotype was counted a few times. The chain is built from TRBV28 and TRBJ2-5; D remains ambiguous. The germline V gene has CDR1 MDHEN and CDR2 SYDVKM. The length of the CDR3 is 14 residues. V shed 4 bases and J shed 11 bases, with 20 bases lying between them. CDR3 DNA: TGTGCCAGCAGTTCTCCGGCCGTCCCTAACGGGCAGTACTTC. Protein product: CASSSPAVPNGQYF.

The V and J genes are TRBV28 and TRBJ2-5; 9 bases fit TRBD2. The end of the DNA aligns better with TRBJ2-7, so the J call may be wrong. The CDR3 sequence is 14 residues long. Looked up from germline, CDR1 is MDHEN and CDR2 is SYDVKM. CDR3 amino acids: CASHPLAGICEQYF. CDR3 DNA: TGTGCCAGCCACCCCCTAGCGGGAATCTGCGAGCAGTACTTC.

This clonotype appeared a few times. CDR3 in DNA: TGCAGTGCTAGAGATCTAGCGGGAAGTGAGACCCAGTACTTC. It is translated as CSARDLAGSETQYF. The genes are TRBV20-1 and TRBJ2-5, with 9 bases matching TRBD2. V lost 0 bases, J lost 5 bases, and 4 bases stayed unmatched. From germline, CDR1 is DFQATT and CDR2 SNEGSKA (reference sequence). The CDR3 totals 14 residues.

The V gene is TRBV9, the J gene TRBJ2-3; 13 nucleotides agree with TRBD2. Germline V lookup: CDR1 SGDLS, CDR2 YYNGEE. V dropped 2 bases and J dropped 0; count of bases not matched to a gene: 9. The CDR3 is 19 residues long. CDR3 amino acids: CASSVFRTSGGPSTDTQYF. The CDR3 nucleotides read TGTGCCAGCAGCGTTTTTCGGACTAGCGGGGGCCCTAGCACAGATACGCAGTATTTT.

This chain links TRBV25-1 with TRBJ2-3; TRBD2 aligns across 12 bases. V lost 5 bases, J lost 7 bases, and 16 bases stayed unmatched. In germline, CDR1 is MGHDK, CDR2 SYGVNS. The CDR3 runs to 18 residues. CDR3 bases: TGTGCCAGCAGTCGAATAGGGCGACTAGCGGGAGTAGGAAATACGCAGTATTTT. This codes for CASSRIGRLAGVGNTQYF.

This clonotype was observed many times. CDR3 in amino acids: CASSGTGDEQYF. The CDR3 region has the DNA TGTGCCAGCTCAGGGACAGGGGACGAGCAGTACTTC. The chain has TRBV18 and TRBJ2-7; 10 bases line up with TRBD1. The CDR3 has 12 residues. The germline CDR1 and CDR2 sequences are KGHSH and LQKENI. J gave up 5 bases and V 5 bases, and 0 bases lay outside the gene matches.